Presented here are 32 T cell receptor beta chains from one specimen sequenced in a study of identical twins. TCRdb independently ran MiXCR on the 5' RACE reads; one entry per CDR3 protein. The sample holds some 660,000 distinct CDR3 sequences, around 8.3% seen once. These data were also reused for a study on yellow fever vaccine responses in identical twins.

The sequencing sample was made of PBMCs. The receptors here all came from a woman under 30 in good health.

This clonotype was detected ten times or more. V and J are TRBV4-1 and TRBJ2-3; 11 bases line up with TRBD2. This CDR3 is built from 15 residues. Germline V lookup: CDR1 MGHRA, CDR2 YSYEKL. V was pared by 1 base and J by 6 bases, with 3 bases of the junction left unmatched. The CDR3 sequence: CASSQVSSGRDTQYF. The CDR3 nucleotides are TGCGCCAGCAGCCAAGTTTCTAGCGGGAGGGATACGCAGTATTTT.

This clonotype was seen only a few times. The CDR3: CATSILQRPGEQYF. In DNA, the CDR3 is TGTGCCACCAGCATTCTTCAGCGCCCGGGCGAGCAGTACTTC. This chain links TRBV15 with TRBJ2-7; D is unresolved. In germline, CDR1 is LNHNV, CDR2 YYDKDF (reference sequence). Trimming pared 4 bases from V and 6 bases from J, leaving 16 bases between. The CDR3 sequence is 14 residues long.

V and J are TRBV4-1 and TRBJ2-7; TRBD2 matches at 14 bases. The CDR3 totals 18 residues. With V trimmed by 0 bases and J by 3 bases, 7 bases remained unmatched. The germline gives CDR1 MGHRA, CDR2 YSYEKL. For the CDR3, the DNA is TGCGCCAGCAGCCAAGATGCGGGACTAGCGGGAGAAGGCTACGAGCAGTACTTC. This codes for CASSQDAGLAGEGYEQYF.

In its sample, this clonotype was seen a few times. V is TRBV12-3 or TRBV12-4 and J is TRBJ2-7; D is perhaps TRBD2 (6 bases). V dropped 3 bases and J dropped 4 bases, with 13 bases sitting between them. The CDR3 loop spans 14 amino acids. CDR3 DNA: TGTGCCAGCAGTTTTGGTTCCGGACTATACGAGCAGTACTTC. The encoded protein is CASSFGSGLYEQYF.

The sample holds many counts of this clonotype. This chain connects TRBV20-1 to TRBJ1-2; D is undetermined. Looked up from germline, CDR1 is DFQATT and CDR2 is SNEGSKA (reference sequence). V was cut by 2 bases and J by 1 base, with 11 bases left in between. This CDR3 spans 14 amino acids. The CDR3 DNA is TGCAGTGCTAGACGGCCGAGTATTAACTATGGCTACACCTTC. This codes for CSARRPSINYGYTF.

V is TRBV3-1 and J is TRBJ1-4; the D is unclear. Germline lookup yields CDR1 LGHDT and CDR2 YNNKEL (reference sequence). The CDR3 is 13 amino acids. Trimming cost V 1 base and J 13 bases, with 13 bases left between them. CDR3 nucleotides: TGTGCCAGCAGCCAAGCCCTTTCCTTGGTACTGTTTTTT. Amino acid sequence: CASSQALSLVLFF.

The chain recombines TRBV15 with TRBJ2-1, with 7 bases aligning to TRBD1. V shed 5 bases, J shed 0 bases, and the junction held 7 bases outside the gene matches. Germline CDR1 and CDR2: LNHNV and YYDKDF (reference sequence). The CDR3 is 16 amino acids. The CDR3, as DNA: TGTGCCACCAGCGGGCGACAGGGCCGCTCCTACAATGAGCAGTTCTTC. It codes for CATSGRQGRSYNEQFF.

The table lists this clonotype with a few counts. Relative to the germline gene, one junction end is altered; a read error may explain this. The V and J genes are TRBV12-3 or TRBV12-4 and TRBJ1-1; the D is unclear. The CDR3 is made up of 12 amino acids. The CDR3 DNA follows: TGTGCCAGCAATTTAATTGGCACTGAAGCTTTCTTT. Protein: CASNLIGTEAFF.

J is TRBJ2-2 and V is TRBV6-1, with D maybe TRBD1 (5 bases). Trimming removed 6 bases from V and 1 base from J, with 12 bases in between. Germline CDR1 MNHNS, CDR2 SASEGT. This CDR3 comprises 15 residues. The CDR3 bases are TGTGCCAGCAGCCCCGACAGCCGGAACACCGGGGAGCTGTTTTTT. Encoded protein: CASSPDSRNTGELFF.

This rearrangement joins TRBV7-9 to TRBJ2-2; 11 positions agree with TRBD1. Germline assignment: CDR1 SEHNR and CDR2 FQNEAQ (reference sequence). J lost 2 bases, V lost 5 bases, and 7 bases had no gene match. The CDR3 extends over 17 amino acids. CDR3 sequence reads: CASSADRGLVNTGELFF. The CDR3 nucleotides are TGTGCCAGCAGCGCGGACAGGGGGCTGGTAAACACCGGGGAGCTGTTTTTT.

The genes are TRBV11-2 and TRBJ2-7, with D perhaps TRBD2 (5 bases). The CDR3 consists of 14 residues. CDR1 SGHAT and CDR2 FQNNGV come from the germline V gene. The ends were cut back, 5 bases at V and 2 bases at J, with 13 bases in the middle. This CDR3 is CASSPRVNPYEQYF. Here the CDR3 DNA reads TGTGCCAGCAGCCCGCGGGTCAATCCCTACGAGCAGTACTTC.

This clonotype was observed at least ten times. The CDR3 sequence: CSVLGAENANTGELFF. The DNA for the CDR3 is TGCAGCGTTCTGGGGGCAGAGAACGCGAACACCGGGGAGCTGTTTTTT. The chain has TRBV29-1 and TRBJ2-2; a weak D match, TRBD1 (6 bases). The V gene lost 5 bases and the J gene lost 0 bases, with 16 bases spanning the gap. This CDR3 has 16 amino acids. Germline V lookup: CDR1 SQVTM, CDR2 ANQGSEA.

The CDR3 DNA sequence: TGTGCCAGCAGTTTATTGGAGAGGGGGACCTACGAGCAGTACTTC. Translating it yields CASSLLERGTYEQYF. The rearrangement joins TRBV28 to TRBJ2-7; the D gene is possibly TRBD1 (6 bases). Trimming removed 1 base at V and 2 bases at J, with 12 bases between. CDR3 length: 15 amino acids. Germline V gene lookup returns CDR1 MDHEN and CDR2 SYDVKM.

This clonotype occurred a few times. V usage is TRBV7-8 and J usage is TRBJ1-1; D unclear. CDR3 length equals 13 residues. The V and J ends lost 7 bases and 3 bases respectively, with 12 bases between them. Per germline, CDR1 SGHVS and CDR2 FQNEAQ. The CDR3 DNA sequence: TGTGCCAGCACCACCTGGGTTGACACTGAAGCTTTCTTT. This sequence encodes CASTTWVDTEAFF. The entire variable domain, with the rest obtained from reference TRBV7-8 and TRBJ1-1, is as follows: GAGVSQSPRYKVAKRGQDVALRCDPISGHVSLFWYQQALGQGPEFLTYFQNEAQLDKSGLPSDRFFAERPEGSVSTLKIQRTQQEDSAVYLCASTTWVDTEAFFGQGTRLTVV.

The sample holds a few counts of this clonotype. The chain has TRBV27 and TRBJ2-1; D is undetermined. Trimming removed 5 bases from V and 6 bases from J, with 23 bases in between. This CDR3 spans 17 amino acids. Germline V gene lookup returns CDR1 MNHEY and CDR2 SMNVEV (reference sequence). The CDR3 region has the DNA TGTGCCAGCAGTCCTAACCCCCCTCTACGGATTGGCAATGAGCAGTTCTTC. This encodes CASSPNPPLRIGNEQFF.

This clonotype showed up just a few times. This sequence joins TRBV7-6 and TRBJ2-1; D remains unclear. Trimming left V 1 base short and J 2 bases short, with 12 bases between. CDR3 length equals 16 residues. CDR1 SGHVS and CDR2 FNYEAQ come from the germline V gene. The CDR3 here is CASSLVGVDTYNEQFF. The CDR3 bases are TGTGCCAGCAGCTTAGTCGGAGTGGATACCTACAATGAGCAGTTCTTC.

The table lists this clonotype with a few counts. The chain is built from TRBV18 and TRBJ2-2; D ambiguous. Germline values: CDR1 KGHSH, CDR2 LQKENI. V lost 0 bases and J 10 bases, leaving 3 bases between the germline ends. The CDR3 covers 11 residues. CDR3 coding DNA: TGTGCCAGCTCACCACCCACGGAGCTGTTTTTT. Amino acid sequence: CASSPPTELFF.

The chain couples TRBV12-3 or TRBV12-4 to TRBJ2-7, with TRBD2 matching 7 bases. Trimming removed 6 bases from V and 4 bases from J; junction bases left unmatched: 3. CDR3 length: 12 amino acids. This CDR3 is CASSLAEYEQYF. The DNA for the CDR3 is TGTGCCAGCAGCCTAGCGGAATACGAGCAGTACTTC.

This chain joins TRBV7-3 and TRBJ2-4, with D tentatively TRBD1 or TRBD2 (6 bases each). The CDR3 has 18 amino acids. Germline V gives CDR1 SGHTA, CDR2 FQGTGA. V was cut by 11 bases and J by 0 bases, with 26 bases left in between. The CDR3 protein is CAFSFVLPGALAKNIQYF. The CDR3 DNA follows: TGTGCCTTCAGTTTCGTCCTCCCGGGGGCATTAGCCAAAAACATTCAGTACTTC. Drawing the rest from reference TRBV7-3 and TRBJ2-4, the complete variable domain is GAGVSQTPSNKVTEKGKYVELRCDPISGHTALYWYRQSLGQGPEFLIYFQGTGAADDSGLPNDRFFAVRPEGSVSTLKIQRTERGDSAVYLCAFSFVLPGALAKNIQYFGAGTRLSVL.

This clonotype was detected ten times or more. The chain couples TRBV20-1 to TRBJ2-4; D not certain. From germline, CDR1 is DFQATT and CDR2 SNEGSKA (reference sequence). V dropped 5 bases and J dropped 0 bases, with 11 bases sitting between them. CDR3 size: 14 residues. CDR3 bases: TGCAGTGCTGTGGCAGTCCTAGCCAAAAACATTCAGTACTTC. This encodes CSAVAVLAKNIQYF.

This clonotype appeared many times. J is TRBJ2-6 and V is TRBV6-2 or TRBV6-3; weak D call: TRBD1 (6 bases). The V end lost 6 bases, the J end lost 0 bases, and 18 bases lay between the germline ends. CDR3 length equals 18 residues. In germline, CDR1 is MNHEY, CDR2 SVGEGT. The CDR3 sequence is CASSSGAGALSGANVLTF. The DNA for the CDR3 is TGTGCCAGCAGCTCCGGGGCAGGGGCCCTCTCTGGGGCCAACGTCCTGACTTTC.

This clonotype was detected ten times or more. CDR3 nucleotides: TGTGCCAGCAGCCCTCGGGACAGAGGAAATTCACCCCTCCACTTT. This codes for CASSPRDRGNSPLHF. This sequence joins TRBV3-1 and TRBJ1-6; TRBD1 matches at 7 bases. Germline lookup yields CDR1 LGHDT and CDR2 YNNKEL (reference sequence). Trimming removed 4 bases from V and 7 bases from J; junction bases left unmatched: 7. The CDR3 spans 15 residues. The whole variable domain, filled in from reference TRBV3-1 and TRBJ1-6, reads DTAVSQTPKYLVTQMGNDKSIKCEQNLGHDTMYWYKQDSKKFLKIMFSYNNKELIINETVPNRFSPKSPDKAHLNLHINSLELGDSAVYFCASSPRDRGNSPLHFGNGTRLTVT.

This sequence joins TRBV4-3 and TRBJ2-1; 10 positions match TRBD2. The CDR3 covers 17 residues. J was trimmed by 0 bases and V by 1 base; bases with no gene match: 3. Germline assignment: CDR1 LGHNA and CDR2 YSLEER. CDR3 sequence reads: CASSQGPSGSSYNEQFF. CDR3 in DNA: TGCGCCAGCAGCCAAGGTCCTAGCGGGAGCTCCTACAATGAGCAGTTCTTC.

The genes are TRBV20-1 and TRBJ2-1; D is perhaps TRBD2 (6 bases). Germline loops: CDR1 DFQATT, CDR2 SNEGSKA (reference sequence). The CDR3 is made up of 21 amino acids. The germline V and J ends were trimmed by 0 bases and 10 bases, with 37 bases remaining between them. The CDR3 sequence is CSARDRVRGWRASSSWDEQFF. Here the CDR3 DNA reads TGCAGTGCTAGAGATCGGGTGCGGGGTTGGAGGGCAAGTAGCTCCTGGGACGAGCAGTTCTTC.

The chain links TRBV4-3 to TRBJ2-1; D is undetermined. CDR1 is LGHNA and CDR2 is YSLEER in the germline V gene. The CDR3 has 16 residues. V lost 0 bases to trimming and J lost 0 bases, with 9 bases between them. The CDR3, as DNA: TGCGCCAGCAGCCAAGATGCGACCAACTCCTACAATGAGCAGTTCTTC. It translates to CASSQDATNSYNEQFF.

This chain joins TRBV7-2 and TRBJ2-3; the D gene is possibly TRBD2 (6 bases). The CDR3 runs to 16 residues. The germline V gene has CDR1 SGHTA and CDR2 FQGNSA. V was clipped by 1 base and J by 2 bases, with 13 bases between them. The CDR3 DNA is TGTGCCAGCAGCTTAGGGAGGCGGGGCTACACAGATACGCAGTATTTT. This encodes CASSLGRRGYTDTQYF.

The rearrangement links TRBV10-3 to TRBJ2-5, with 7 bases matching TRBD1. There are 14 residues in the CDR3. CDR1 is ENHRY, CDR2 SYGVKD, per germline. V lost 2 bases and J lost 2; bases outside the gene matches: 2. The CDR3 region is CAISEHRGQETQYF. The CDR3 DNA sequence: TGTGCCATCAGTGAGCACAGGGGACAAGAGACCCAGTACTTC.

The rearrangement links TRBV6-2 or TRBV6-3 to TRBJ2-1, with TRBD1 matching over 7 bases. The V segment lost 6 bases and the J segment 2 bases; nucleotides outside the gene matches: 4. The CDR3 loop spans 14 amino acids. Germline values: CDR1 MNHEY, CDR2 SVGEGT. CDR3 protein: CASRQTGTYNEQFF. The CDR3 DNA reads as TGTGCCAGCAGACAGACAGGGACCTACAATGAGCAGTTCTTC.

This clonotype showed up many times. This sequence joins TRBV12-3 or TRBV12-4 and TRBJ1-4; D gene ambiguous. The CDR3 is 13 residues long. Between the trimmed V and J ends, which lost 6 bases and 5 bases, there was a span of 10 bases. The CDR3 loop is CASRGDRNEKLFF. The CDR3 coding sequence is TGTGCCAGCAGGGGAGACCGAAATGAAAAACTGTTTTTT.

The table lists this clonotype with a few counts. The chain links TRBV5-1 to TRBJ1-1; D is possibly TRBD1 (6 bases). The CDR3 loop spans 15 amino acids. CDR1 is SGHRS and CDR2 is YFSETQ in the germline V gene. Trimming took 0 bases from V and 0 from J, leaving 9 bases between them. CDR3 amino acids: CASSLEGGLNTEAFF. CDR3 in DNA: TGCGCCAGCAGCTTGGAGGGGGGTTTGAACACTGAAGCTTTCTTT.

This clonotype was seen at least ten times. The V call is TRBV20-1, the J call TRBJ2-1; 12 bases agree with TRBD2. The CDR3 is made up of 17 amino acids. Per germline, CDR1 DFQATT and CDR2 SNEGSKA (reference sequence). V was pared by 5 bases and J by 0 bases, with 8 bases of the junction left unmatched. DNA of the CDR3: TGCAGTGCTCGAACTAGCGGGGGGACGAGCTCCTACAATGAGCAGTTCTTC. It yields the protein CSARTSGGTSSYNEQFF.

This clonotype appeared many times. The chain has TRBV6-5 and TRBJ2-7; no definite D call. The CDR3 covers 14 residues. Looked up from germline, CDR1 is MNHEY and CDR2 is SVGAGI. Deletions cut 1 base from V and 2 bases from J, with 9 bases between. CDR3 in DNA: TGTGCCAGCAGTTACTTAGGGAAGGCCTACGAGCAGTACTTC. Its translation: CASSYLGKAYEQYF.